The 19 T cell receptor beta chains in this list originate from one sample, sequenced in a study of beta chain features in type 1 diabetes. Overall study results and limits: The study found moderately but significantly shorter TCRB CDR3s in all four CD4+ subsets of Type 1 diabetes patients.

Reverse transcribing all isolated RNA meant expressed TCRB transcripts were sequenced. Some clones are missing from TCRdb's copy, which holds only in-frame ones; the method was immunoSEQ multiplex PCR. The sample has roughly 290,000 clones; 15% are singletons. Antigen specificity for these receptors is unknown. Sequences were obtained from naive CD4+ T cells from blood. These TCRs come from a man between 18 and 35 years old with type 1 diabetes.

The chain links TRBV11-2 to TRBJ1-1; D not certain. Germline assignment: CDR1 SGHAT and CDR2 FQNNGV. V lost 5 bases and J lost 1, with 11 bases in between. The CDR3 has 14 residues. The CDR3 loop is CASSPRTENTEAFF. CDR3 DNA: TGTGCCAGCAGCCCTAGGACTGAGAACACTGAAGCTTTCTTT.

This clone was detected only a few times. This CDR3 is CSVEAQGAGEQYF. For the CDR3, the DNA is TGCAGCGTTGAGGCTCAGGGGGCTGGCGAGCAGTACTTC. The rearrangement uses TRBV29-1 and TRBJ2-7; TRBD1 matches 8 bases. Germline CDR1 is SQVTM and CDR2 is ANQGSEA. The trim removed 3 bases at V and 6 bases at J, leaving 7 bases unmatched. CDR3 length: 13 amino acids.

The table lists this clone with a few counts. The V call is TRBV21-1, the J call TRBJ2-1; TRBD1, the table's D call, was not compared with the DNA. TRBV21-1 is flagged as a pseudogene. CDR3 size: 15 residues. CDR3 nucleotide sequence: TGTGCCAGCACTGTAAGGACAGGGGGCTACGATGAGCAGTTCTTC. Translation gives CASTVRTGGYDEQFF.

The table lists this clone with a few counts. The chain has TRBV10-3 and TRBJ2-2, with D perhaps matching TRBD1 (6 bases). The germline V gene encodes CDR1 ENHRY and CDR2 SYGVKD. V was cut by 7 bases and J by 2 bases, with 17 bases left in between. CDR3 length: 16 amino acids. As DNA, the CDR3 is TGTGCCATCAACCTACAGGGTTTATTCAACACCGGGGAGCTGTTTTTT. Amino acids: CAINLQGLFNTGELFF.

The CDR3, as DNA: TGTGCCAGCAGTCCACAGTCCCCTTTCGAGTACGAGCAGTACTTC. Encoded protein: CASSPQSPFEYEQYF. The chain links TRBV28 to TRBJ2-7; D uncertain. The CDR3 sequence is 15 residues long. CDR1 and CDR2 from the germline V gene are MDHEN and SYDVKM. The V end lost 5 bases, the J end lost 4 bases, and 18 bases lay between the germline ends.

Only one count was recorded for this clone. The chain is built from TRBV5-1 and TRBJ2-2; D perhaps matches TRBD2 (6 bases). CDR3 length: 15 amino acids. With 2 bases removed from V and 4 bases from J, the gap between germline ends came to 12 bases. The V gene's germline CDR1 is SGHRS and CDR2 YFSETQ. This CDR3 reads CASSFRAGSTGELFF. The CDR3 DNA reads as TGCGCCAGCAGCTTCCGTGCGGGAAGCACCGGGGAGCTGTTTTTT.

This clone was counted between two and nine times. The rearrangement links TRBV29-1 to TRBJ2-7, with D tentatively TRBD2 (7 bases). The germline V gene has CDR1 SQVTM and CDR2 ANQGSEA. Trimming stripped 7 bases from V and 4 bases from J, with 14 bases between. The CDR3 covers 12 residues. CDR3 nucleotides: TGCAGCGCGTACAGGGAGGGTTACGAGCAGTACTTC. Its protein is CSAYREGYEQYF.

This chain joins TRBV9 and TRBJ2-3, with D hard to call. Germline CDR1 is SGDLS and CDR2 is YYNGEE. V shed 0 bases and J shed 0 bases, with 8 bases lying between them. There are 15 residues in the CDR3. CDR3 in amino acids: CASSVETVSTDTQYF. The CDR3 bases are TGTGCCAGCAGCGTAGAAACAGTTAGCACAGATACGCAGTATTTT.

This chain connects TRBV7-9 to TRBJ2-7, with a tentative D call TRBD1 (5 bases). The germline V gene encodes CDR1 SEHNR and CDR2 FQNEAQ (reference sequence). CDR3 length: 13 amino acids. V gave up 0 bases and J gave up 5 bases, with 8 bases separating them. The CDR3 coding sequence is TGTGCCAGCAGCTTAGCAGGGGTGGACGAGCAGTACTTC. Its protein is CASSLAGVDEQYF.

The chain employs TRBV29-1 and TRBJ1-1; perhaps TRBD1 as D (6 bases). This CDR3 has 13 amino acids. Germline loops: CDR1 SQVTM, CDR2 ANQGSEA. The ends were cut back, 7 bases at V and 2 bases at J, with 14 bases in the middle. The CDR3, as DNA: TGCAGCGCAAACAGGGAGCCAAACACTGAAGCTTTCTTT. This translates into CSANREPNTEAFF.

This clone has more than one count but fewer than ten. The chain employs TRBV11-3 and TRBJ2-3, with D possibly TRBD2 on 6 matching bases. V shed 4 bases and J shed 2 bases, with 10 bases lying between them. The length of the CDR3 is 14 residues. In germline, CDR1 is SGHNT, CDR2 YENEEA. The CDR3 here is CASSWGLNTDTQYF. The CDR3 DNA reads as TGTGCCAGCAGCTGGGGACTGAACACAGATACGCAGTATTTT.

This clone was found a few times. This chain joins TRBV14 and TRBJ2-7, with TRBD1 identical over 8 bases. The germline V gene has CDR1 SGHDN and CDR2 FVKESK. This CDR3 comprises 16 residues. Trimming cost V 6 bases and J 2 bases; bases outside gene matches: 12. CDR3 region: CASSRKPGQVPYEQYF. The CDR3 DNA reads TGTGCCAGCAGTCGTAAACCGGGACAGGTCCCCTACGAGCAGTACTTC.

This clone was counted a few times. V gene TRBV11-2 combines with J gene TRBJ2-7; 9 nucleotides line up with TRBD2. The CDR3 consists of 17 residues. J gave up 3 bases and V 4 bases, and 13 bases lay outside the gene matches. Germline lookup yields CDR1 SGHAT and CDR2 FQNNGV. CDR3 amino acids: CASSSDSGTSFYYEQYF. CDR3 nucleotide sequence: TGTGCCAGCAGCTCCGATTCCGGGACTAGCTTTTACTACGAGCAGTACTTC.

The J gene is TRBJ2-7, the V gene TRBV6-5, with D possibly TRBD1 on 5 matching bases. Per the germline V gene, CDR1 is MNHEY and CDR2 is SVGAGI. Trimming pared 6 bases from V and 2 bases from J, leaving 8 bases between. The CDR3 runs 12 residues. The CDR3 spells CASRSTAYEQYF. CDR3 in DNA: TGTGCCAGCAGATCGACAGCCTACGAGCAGTACTTC.

On this clone itself: The same CDR3 can be traced to other DNA sequences in this sample. This chain links TRBV28 with TRBJ1-1; 7 nucleotides align to TRBD1. This CDR3 spans 12 amino acids. With V trimmed by 8 bases and J by 4 bases, 4 bases remained unmatched. CDR1 and CDR2 from the germline V gene are MDHEN and SYDVKM. The CDR3 coding sequence is TGTGCCAGCCGGACAGGCGGCACTGAAGCTTTCTTT. It codes for CASRTGGTEAFF.

J is TRBJ2-5 and V is TRBV10-3; D perhaps matches TRBD2 (5 bases). This CDR3 is built from 12 residues. The germline V and J ends were trimmed by 5 bases and 5 bases, with 9 bases remaining between them. The germline gives CDR1 ENHRY, CDR2 SYGVKD. The chain's CDR3 is CAISSPGETQYF. CDR3 bases: TGTGCCATCAGTTCCCCGGGGGAGACCCAGTACTTC.

The V call is TRBV18, the J call TRBJ2-7; D is possibly TRBD1 (6 bases). V was shortened by 3 bases and J by 2 bases, with 17 bases between the two germline ends. Germline assignment: CDR1 KGHSH and CDR2 LQKENI. The CDR3 is made up of 16 amino acids. In nucleotides, the CDR3 is TGTGCCAGCTCACCGGTCTTTCCAGGGGACCCCTACGAGCAGTACTTC. This sequence encodes CASSPVFPGDPYEQYF.

V gene TRBV6-5 combines with J gene TRBJ1-5; D is ambiguous. The CDR3 length is 14 residues. CDR1 is MNHEY, CDR2 SVGAGI, per germline. V was trimmed by 0 bases and J by 7 bases, leaving 10 bases between them. This CDR3 reads CASSYSEGGQPQHF. CDR3 coding DNA: TGTGCCAGCAGTTACTCGGAGGGAGGGCAGCCCCAGCATTTT.

This chain joins TRBV5-1 and TRBJ1-2, with D possibly matching TRBD1 (6 bases). This CDR3 is 14 amino acids long. V gave up 0 bases and J gave up 4 bases, with 10 bases separating them. The germline gives CDR1 SGHRS, CDR2 YFSETQ. The CDR3 reads CASSLGPGVYGYTF. CDR3 in DNA: TGCGCCAGCAGCTTGGGTCCAGGGGTCTATGGCTACACCTTC.